These 13 T cell receptor beta chains were sequenced from one sample in a study of blood T cells in healthy people across ages. Through a sample-barcoded 5' primer and a J-beta primer mix, a second PCR was run for roughly 7 to 12 cycles. TCRdb ran MiXCR on the 5' RACE reads and lists one entry per CDR3 protein. The sample comprises about 1,500,000 distinct CDR3 sequences, roughly 30% of which are singletons, and roughly 8.2% rests with the top ten. Sequenced input: blood. The receptors here all came from a woman aged 25-40 years in good health.

In its sample, this clonotype was seen a few times. One end of the junction is discordant with germline, which a read error may explain. The rearrangement joins TRBV5-6 to TRBJ2-7, with TRBD2 identical over 12 bases. The length of the CDR3 is 16 residues. Per germline, CDR1 SGHDT and CDR2 YYEEEE. The CDR3 reads CAGSLAASGRASEQYF. DNA for the CDR3: TGTGCCGGCAGCTTGGCCGCTAGCGGGAGGGCTAGCGAGCAGTACTTC.

This clonotype was detected only a few times. V and J are TRBV27 and TRBJ2-7, with 8 nucleotides matching TRBD1. Germline CDR1 and CDR2: MNHEY and SMNVEV (reference sequence). This CDR3 contains 12 residues. The V and J ends lost 5 bases and 9 bases, in that order; junction bases with no gene match: 6. In DNA, the CDR3 is TGTGCCAGCAGTGCAATACAGGGGGGGCAGTACTTC. Translation: CASSAIQGGQYF.

The chain couples TRBV2 to TRBJ2-3, with 11 nucleotides matching TRBD1. Germline CDR1 reads SNHLY; CDR2 reads FYNNEI. CDR3 length equals 15 residues. V lost 7 bases and J lost 3; bases outside the gene matches: 6. The DNA of the CDR3 is TGTGCCAGCAAATTGGACAGGGGGCAAACAGATACGCAGTATTTT. Its protein product is CASKLDRGQTDTQYF.

The chain links TRBV18 to TRBJ2-5; 7 bases are a match to TRBD2. The V gene end was trimmed by 3 bases and the J gene end by 0 bases; junction bases not matched to a gene: 10. The CDR3 length is 17 residues. Germline CDR1 and CDR2: KGHSH and LQKENI. CDR3: CASSPSSGGGYQETQYF. CDR3 bases: TGTGCCAGCTCACCGTCTTCGGGGGGTGGATACCAAGAGACCCAGTACTTC.

This clonotype was detected only a few times. The J gene is TRBJ2-3, the V gene TRBV10-3; 7 bases are shared with TRBD2. This CDR3 has 15 residues. V trimming: 4 bases; J trimming: 0 bases; junction bases outside the gene matches: 4. Per the germline V gene, CDR1 is ENHRY and CDR2 is SYGVKD. Here the CDR3 DNA reads TGTGCCATCAGTGCTGAGCGGGACAGCACAGATACGCAGTATTTT. This gives the protein CAISAERDSTDTQYF.

V usage is TRBV7-6 and J usage is TRBJ2-5; possible D gene TRBD1, 6 bases. The CDR3 is 15 residues long. V shed 4 bases and J shed 2 bases, with 14 bases lying between them. CDR1 and CDR2 from the germline V gene are SGHVS and FNYEAQ. The CDR3 nucleotides read TGTGCCAGCAGCTCCGGTGGGGGCAAGCAAGAGACCCAGTACTTC. Translated: CASSSGGGKQETQYF. Complete variable domain (other parts from reference TRBV7-6 and TRBJ2-5): GAGVSQSPRYKVTKRGQDVALRCDPISGHVSLYWYRQALGQGPEFLTYFNYEAQQDKSGLPNDRFSAERPEGSISTLTIQRTEQRDSAMYRCASSSGGGKQETQYFGPGTRLLVL.

This clonotype was seen repeatedly, ten times or more. The V call is TRBV24-1, the J call TRBJ2-5; tentatively, D is TRBD1 or TRBD2 (5 bases each). CDR3 length: 16 amino acids. CDR1 and CDR2 from the germline V gene are KGHDR and SFDVKD. Trimming took off 4 bases at V and 8 bases at J, with 22 bases between the two ends. CDR3 loop: CATSDADPGRMNTQYF. In DNA, the CDR3 is TGTGCCACCAGTGACGCTGATCCGGGACGGATGAATACCCAGTACTTC.

This clonotype was detected only a few times. J is TRBJ2-7 and V is TRBV10-2; TRBD1 might be the D (5 bases). The CDR3 is 13 amino acids. The V gene's germline CDR1 is WSHSY and CDR2 SAAADI. Trimming removed 6 bases at V and 7 bases at J, with 16 bases between. CDR3 nucleotide sequence: TGCGCCAGCAGGGAACAGGTTGCCTGGGAGCAGTACTTC. Protein: CASREQVAWEQYF.

This clonotype was counted a few times. V gene TRBV6-2 or TRBV6-3 combines with J gene TRBJ2-2; 7 nucleotides agree with TRBD2. Germline CDR1 and CDR2: MNHEY and SVGEGT. The CDR3 has 15 amino acids. The ends lost 6 bases at V and 2 bases at J; junction bases unmatched: 6. The CDR3 bases are TGTGCCAGCAGAGTGACTAGCAGCAACACCGGGGAGCTGTTTTTT. This gives the protein CASRVTSSNTGELFF.

With respect to this clonotype: In this CDR3 the conserved last residue, phenylalanine or tryptophan, is missing, so a read error is likely. The genes are TRBV18 and TRBJ2-3; a possible D gene is TRBD1 (6 bases). The CDR3 has 15 residues. Germline CDR1 is KGHSH and CDR2 is LQKENI. Deletions cut 5 bases from V and 1 base from J, with 13 bases between. The CDR3 spells CASSWDKAGTDTQYV. The CDR3 coding sequence is TGTGCCAGCTCATGGGACAAAGCCGGCACAGATACGCAGTATGTT.

This clonotype came up a few times. CDR3 amino acids: CASSAQGGLRNYGYTF. In nucleotides, the CDR3 is TGCGCCAGCAGCGCACAGGGGGGCCTTCGGAACTATGGCTACACCTTC. The V gene is TRBV5-1, the J gene TRBJ1-2, with 8 bases identical to TRBD1. The junction had 10 bases not matched to a gene; V was cut back by 4 bases and J by 2 bases. From germline, CDR1 is SGHRS and CDR2 YFSETQ. This CDR3 contains 16 residues.

The table lists this clonotype with many counts. This sequence joins TRBV15 and TRBJ2-5, with a tentative D call TRBD1 (6 bases). The CDR3 length is 15 residues. In germline, CDR1 is LNHNV, CDR2 YYDKDF (reference sequence). Trimming shortened V by 5 bases and J by 5 bases, and 18 bases separated the two germline ends. The CDR3 coding sequence is TGTGCCACCAGCGGACCACAGGGAAGGTCGGAGACCCAGTACTTC. This sequence encodes CATSGPQGRSETQYF.

This clonotype has only a few counts. The rearrangement uses TRBV2 and TRBJ2-1, with 9 nucleotides matching TRBD2. V shed 11 bases, J shed 7 bases, and the junction held 12 bases outside the gene matches. Germline V gene data show CDR1 as SNHLY and CDR2 as FYNNEI. There are 14 residues in the CDR3. CDR3 sequence (DNA): TGTGCCGGGGGCGGCGGGGGGGCCGCGAATGAGCAGTTCTTC. It encodes CAGGGGGAANEQFF.